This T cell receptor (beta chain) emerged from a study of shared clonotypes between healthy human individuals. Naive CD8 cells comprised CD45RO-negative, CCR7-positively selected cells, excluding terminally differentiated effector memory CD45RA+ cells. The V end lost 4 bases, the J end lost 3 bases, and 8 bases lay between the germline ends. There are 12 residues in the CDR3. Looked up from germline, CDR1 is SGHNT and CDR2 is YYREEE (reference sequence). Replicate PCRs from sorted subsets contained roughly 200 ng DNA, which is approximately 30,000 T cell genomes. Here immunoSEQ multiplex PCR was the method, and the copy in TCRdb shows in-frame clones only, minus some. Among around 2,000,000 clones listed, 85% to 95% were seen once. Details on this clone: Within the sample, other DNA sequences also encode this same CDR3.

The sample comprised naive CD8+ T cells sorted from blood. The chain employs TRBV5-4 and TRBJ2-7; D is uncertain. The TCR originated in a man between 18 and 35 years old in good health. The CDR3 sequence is CASSLENYEQYF. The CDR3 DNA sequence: TGTGCCAGCAGCCTCGAAAACTACGAGCAGTACTTC.